This TCR beta chain was captured in a study of blood T cell repertoires in COVID-19. The CDR3 is 18 residues long. V shed 4 bases, J shed 2 bases, and the junction held 13 bases outside the gene matches. Germline CDR1 LNHDA, CDR2 SQIVND (reference sequence). Assay: immunoSEQ multiplex PCR; the TCRdb copy retains only in-frame clones and omits some. Of about 220,000 clones in the sample, approximately 81% were seen once. The V gene is TRBV19, the J gene TRBJ2-3; 9 positions agree with TRBD1. This receptor was identified in an older woman who had recovered from COVID-19. The specimen was peripheral blood. The CDR3 coding sequence is TGTGCCAGTAGTAAAGGGACAGGGAGTCTAGCGCCCACAGATACGCAGTATTTT. Translation: CASSKGTGSLAPTDTQYF.